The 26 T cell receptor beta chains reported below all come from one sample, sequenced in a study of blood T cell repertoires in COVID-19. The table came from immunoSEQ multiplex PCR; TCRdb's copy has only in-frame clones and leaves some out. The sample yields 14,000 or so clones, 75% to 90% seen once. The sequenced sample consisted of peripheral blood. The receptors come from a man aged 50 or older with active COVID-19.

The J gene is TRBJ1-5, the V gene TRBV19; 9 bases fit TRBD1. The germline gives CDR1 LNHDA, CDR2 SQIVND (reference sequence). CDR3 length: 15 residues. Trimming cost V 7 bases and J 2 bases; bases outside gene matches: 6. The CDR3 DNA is TGTGCCAGTAAGACAGGGGGGATCGGCAATCAGCCCCAGCATTTT. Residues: CASKTGGIGNQPQHF.

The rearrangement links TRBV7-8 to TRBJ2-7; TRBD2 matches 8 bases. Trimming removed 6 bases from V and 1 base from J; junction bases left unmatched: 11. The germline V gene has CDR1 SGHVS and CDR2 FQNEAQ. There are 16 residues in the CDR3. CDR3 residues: CASRPILADNSYEQYF. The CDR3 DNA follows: TGTGCCAGCAGACCGATACTAGCGGATAATTCCTACGAGCAGTACTTC.

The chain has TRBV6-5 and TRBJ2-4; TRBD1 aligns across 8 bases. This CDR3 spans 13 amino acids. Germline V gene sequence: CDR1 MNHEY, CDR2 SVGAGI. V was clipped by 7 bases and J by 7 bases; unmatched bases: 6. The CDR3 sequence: CASTRTGWNIQYF. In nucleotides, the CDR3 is TGTGCCAGCACCCGGACAGGGTGGAACATTCAGTACTTC.

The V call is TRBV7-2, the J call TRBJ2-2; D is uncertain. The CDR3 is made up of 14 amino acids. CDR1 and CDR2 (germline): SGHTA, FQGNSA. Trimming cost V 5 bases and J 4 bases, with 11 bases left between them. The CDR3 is CASSPSLFTGELFF. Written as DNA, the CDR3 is TGTGCCAGCAGCCCGTCCCTCTTCACCGGGGAGCTGTTTTTT.

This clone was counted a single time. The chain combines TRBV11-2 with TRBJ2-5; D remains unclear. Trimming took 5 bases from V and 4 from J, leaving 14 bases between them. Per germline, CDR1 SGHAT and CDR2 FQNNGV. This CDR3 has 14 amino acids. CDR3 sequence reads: CASSPGGGRETQYF. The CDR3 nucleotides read TGTGCCAGCAGCCCCGGTGGTGGTCGAGAGACCCAGTACTTC.

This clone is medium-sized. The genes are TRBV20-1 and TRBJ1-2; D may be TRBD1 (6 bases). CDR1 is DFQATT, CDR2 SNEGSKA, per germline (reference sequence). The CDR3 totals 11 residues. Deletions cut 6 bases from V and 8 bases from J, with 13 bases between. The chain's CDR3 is CSAPGASGYTF. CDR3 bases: TGCAGTGCGCCAGGGGCCAGCGGCTACACCTTC.

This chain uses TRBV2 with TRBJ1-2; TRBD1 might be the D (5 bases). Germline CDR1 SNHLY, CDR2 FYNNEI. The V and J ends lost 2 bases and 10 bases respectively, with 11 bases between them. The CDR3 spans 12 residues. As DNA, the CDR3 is TGTGCCAGCAGTGAACCCCCAGGGAACTACACCTTC. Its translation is CASSEPPGNYTF.

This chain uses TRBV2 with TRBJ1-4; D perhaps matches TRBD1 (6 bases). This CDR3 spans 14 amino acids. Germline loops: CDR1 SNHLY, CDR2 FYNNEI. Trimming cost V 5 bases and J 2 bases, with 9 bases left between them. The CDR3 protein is CASSTGSTNEKLFF. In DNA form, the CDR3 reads TGTGCCAGCAGTACAGGGTCGACTAATGAAAAACTGTTTTTT.

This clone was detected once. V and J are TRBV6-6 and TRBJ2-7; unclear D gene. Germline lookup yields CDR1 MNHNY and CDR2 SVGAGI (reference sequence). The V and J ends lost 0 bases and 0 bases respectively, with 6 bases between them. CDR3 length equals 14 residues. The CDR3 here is CASSYSDNSYEQYF. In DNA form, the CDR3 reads TGTGCCAGCAGTTACTCCGACAACTCCTACGAGCAGTACTTC.

The CDR3 region is CASTTASREKLFF. The CDR3 nucleotides read TGTGCCAGCACGACAGCCAGTCGGGAAAAACTGTTTTTT. The genes are TRBV6-5 and TRBJ1-4; TRBD1 might be the D (5 bases). The CDR3 loop spans 13 amino acids. Germline CDR1 and CDR2: MNHEY and SVGAGI. V dropped 7 bases and J dropped 8 bases, with 14 bases sitting between them.

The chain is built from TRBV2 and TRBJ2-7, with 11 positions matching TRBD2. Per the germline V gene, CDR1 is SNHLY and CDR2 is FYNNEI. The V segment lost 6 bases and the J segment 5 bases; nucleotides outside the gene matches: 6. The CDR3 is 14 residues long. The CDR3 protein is CASRRLAGTHEQYF. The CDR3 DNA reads TGTGCCAGCAGGAGACTAGCGGGAACCCACGAGCAGTACTTC.

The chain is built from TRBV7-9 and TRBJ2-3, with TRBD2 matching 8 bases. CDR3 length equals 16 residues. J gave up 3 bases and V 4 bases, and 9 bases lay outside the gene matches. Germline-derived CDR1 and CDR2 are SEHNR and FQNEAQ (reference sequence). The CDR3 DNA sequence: TGTGCCAGCAGCTCTTGGGGGCGGGAGGAAACAGATACGCAGTATTTT. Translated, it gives CASSSWGREETDTQYF.

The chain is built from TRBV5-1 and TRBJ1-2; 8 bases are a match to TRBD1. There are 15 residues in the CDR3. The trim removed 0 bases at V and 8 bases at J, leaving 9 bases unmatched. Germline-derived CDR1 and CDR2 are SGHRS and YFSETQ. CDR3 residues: CASSLALSGGDGYTF. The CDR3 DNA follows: TGCGCCAGCAGCTTGGCCTTATCAGGGGGCGACGGCTACACCTTC. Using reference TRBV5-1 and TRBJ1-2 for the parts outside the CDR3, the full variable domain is KAGVTQTPRYLIKTRGQQVTLSCSPISGHRSVSWYQQTPGQGLQFLFEYFSETQRNKGNFPGRFSGRQFSNSRSEMNVSTLELGDSALYLCASSLALSGGDGYTFGSGTRLTVV.

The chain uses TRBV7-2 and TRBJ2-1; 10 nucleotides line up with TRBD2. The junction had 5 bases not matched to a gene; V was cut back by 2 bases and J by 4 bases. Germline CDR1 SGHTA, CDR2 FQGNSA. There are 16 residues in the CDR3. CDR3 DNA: TGTGCCAGCAGCTTACTGGGAGCGGGAGGGTACAATGAGCAGTTCTTC. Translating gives CASSLLGAGGYNEQFF.

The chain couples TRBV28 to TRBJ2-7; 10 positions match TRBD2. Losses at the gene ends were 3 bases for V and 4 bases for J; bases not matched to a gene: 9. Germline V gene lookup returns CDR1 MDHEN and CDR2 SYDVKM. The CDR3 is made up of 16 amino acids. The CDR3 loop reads CASSFIISGRLYEQYF. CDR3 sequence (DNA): TGTGCCAGCAGTTTCATCATTAGCGGGAGGCTTTACGAGCAGTACTTC.

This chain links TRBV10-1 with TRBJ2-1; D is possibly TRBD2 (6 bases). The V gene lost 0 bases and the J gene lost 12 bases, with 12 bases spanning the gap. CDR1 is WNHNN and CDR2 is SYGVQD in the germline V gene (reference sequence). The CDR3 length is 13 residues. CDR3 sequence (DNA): TGCGCCAGCAGTGAGTCGAAGGTGCGGGGGCAGTTCTTC. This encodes CASSESKVRGQFF.

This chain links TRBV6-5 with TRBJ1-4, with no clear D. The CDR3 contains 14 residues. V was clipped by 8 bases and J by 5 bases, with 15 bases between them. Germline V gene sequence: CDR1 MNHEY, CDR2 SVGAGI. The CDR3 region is CASRTRALNEKLFF. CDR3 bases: TGTGCCAGCCGAACGAGGGCCCTGAATGAAAAACTGTTTTTT.

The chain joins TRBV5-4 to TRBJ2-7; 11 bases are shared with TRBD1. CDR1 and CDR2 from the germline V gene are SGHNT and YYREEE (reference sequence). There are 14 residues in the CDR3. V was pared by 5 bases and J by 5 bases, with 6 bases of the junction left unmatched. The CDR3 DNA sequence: TGTGCCAGCAGGCGGGGACAGGGGGGCGACGAGCAGTACTTC. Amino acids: CASRRGQGGDEQYF. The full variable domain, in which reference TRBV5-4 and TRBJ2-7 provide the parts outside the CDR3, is ETGVTQSPTHLIKTRGQQVTLRCSSQSGHNTVSWYQQALGQGPQFIFQYYREEENGRGNFPPRFSGLQFPNYSSELNVNALELDDSALYLCASRRGQGGDEQYFGPGTRLTVT.

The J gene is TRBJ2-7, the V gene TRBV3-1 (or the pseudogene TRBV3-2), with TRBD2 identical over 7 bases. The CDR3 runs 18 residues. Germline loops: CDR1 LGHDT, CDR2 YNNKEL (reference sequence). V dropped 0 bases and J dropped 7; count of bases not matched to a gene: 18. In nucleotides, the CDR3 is TGTGCCAGCAGCCAAGACTTCCGGGGGGTTGCGGGAGCTGGAGAGCAGTACTTC. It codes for CASSQDFRGVAGAGEQYF.

CDR3 amino acids: CASRSGAAKETQYF. The CDR3 nucleotides read TGTGCCAGCAGGTCAGGGGCAGCGAAAGAGACCCAGTACTTC. The V gene is TRBV28, the J gene TRBJ2-5; maybe TRBD1 (6 bases). Germline V gives CDR1 MDHEN, CDR2 SYDVKM. The germline V and J ends were trimmed by 6 bases and 3 bases, with 14 bases remaining between them. The CDR3 extends over 14 amino acids. The whole variable domain, filled in from reference TRBV28 and TRBJ2-5, reads DVKVTQSSRYLVKRTGEKVFLECVQDMDHENMFWYRQDPGLGLRLIYFSYDVKMKEKGDIPEGYSVSREKKERFSLILESASTNQTSMYLCASRSGAAKETQYFGPGTRLLVL.

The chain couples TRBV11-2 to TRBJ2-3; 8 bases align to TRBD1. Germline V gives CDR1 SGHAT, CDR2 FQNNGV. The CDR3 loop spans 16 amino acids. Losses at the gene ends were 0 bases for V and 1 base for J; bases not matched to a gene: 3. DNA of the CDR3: TGTGCCAGCAGCTTAGATAGGGACAGGCGCACAGATACGCAGTATTTT. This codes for CASSLDRDRRTDTQYF.

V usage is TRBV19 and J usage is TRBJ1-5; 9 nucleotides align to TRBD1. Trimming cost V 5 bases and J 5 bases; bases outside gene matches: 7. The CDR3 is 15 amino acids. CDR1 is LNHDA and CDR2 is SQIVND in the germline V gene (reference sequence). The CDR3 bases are TGTGCCAGTAGTCAAACCGGGACAGGGTATCAGCCCCAGCATTTT. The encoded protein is CASSQTGTGYQPQHF.

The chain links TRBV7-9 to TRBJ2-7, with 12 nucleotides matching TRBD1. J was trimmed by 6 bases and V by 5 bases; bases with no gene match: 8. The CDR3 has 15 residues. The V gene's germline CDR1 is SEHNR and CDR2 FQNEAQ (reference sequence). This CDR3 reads CASSRTGTGGGEQYF. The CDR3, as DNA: TGTGCCAGCAGCCGAACAGGGACAGGGGGCGGCGAGCAGTACTTC.

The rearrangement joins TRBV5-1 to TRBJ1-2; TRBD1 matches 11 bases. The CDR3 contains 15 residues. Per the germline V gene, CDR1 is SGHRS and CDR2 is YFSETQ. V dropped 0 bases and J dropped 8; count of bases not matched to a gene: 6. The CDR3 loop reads CASSLGGQGAEGYTF. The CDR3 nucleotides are TGCGCCAGCAGCTTGGGAGGACAGGGGGCTGAGGGCTACACCTTC.

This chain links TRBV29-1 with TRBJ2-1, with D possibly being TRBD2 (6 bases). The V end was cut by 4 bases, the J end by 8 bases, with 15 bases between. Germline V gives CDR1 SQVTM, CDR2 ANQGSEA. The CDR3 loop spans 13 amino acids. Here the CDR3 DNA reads TGCAGCGTTGTCGCGGGATCTATGTATGAGCAGTTCTTC. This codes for CSVVAGSMYEQFF.

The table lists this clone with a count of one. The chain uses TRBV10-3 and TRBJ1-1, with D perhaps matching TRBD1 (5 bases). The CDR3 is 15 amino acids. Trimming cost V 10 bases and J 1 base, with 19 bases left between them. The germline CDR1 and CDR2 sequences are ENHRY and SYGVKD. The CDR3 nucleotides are TGTGCCACCAGCCAGCCGACAGATCCGAACACTGAAGCTTTCTTT. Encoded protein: CATSQPTDPNTEAFF.